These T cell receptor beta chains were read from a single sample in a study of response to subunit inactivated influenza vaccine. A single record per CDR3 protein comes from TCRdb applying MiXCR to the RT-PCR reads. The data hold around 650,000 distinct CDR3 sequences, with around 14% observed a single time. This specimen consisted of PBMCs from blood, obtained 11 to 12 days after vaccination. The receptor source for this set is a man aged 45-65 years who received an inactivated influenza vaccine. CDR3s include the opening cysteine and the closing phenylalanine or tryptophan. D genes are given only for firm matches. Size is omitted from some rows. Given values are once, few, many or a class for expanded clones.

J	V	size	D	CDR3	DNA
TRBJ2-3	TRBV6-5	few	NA	CASSSQTGPGAGTDTQYF	TGTGCCAGCAGTTCCCAGACAGGTCCGGGGGCCGGCACAGATACGCAGTATTTT
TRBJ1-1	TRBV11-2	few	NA	CASSPGQGPTEAFF	TGTGCCAGCAGCCCCGGCCAGGGCCCCACTGAAGCTTTCTTT
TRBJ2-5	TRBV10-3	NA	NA	CAIQDGGETQYF	TGTGCCATTCAAGACGGAGGAGAGACCCAGTACTTC
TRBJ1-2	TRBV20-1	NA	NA	CSARTGQPGRGYTF	TGCAGTGCTAGAACCGGACAGCCCGGGAGAGGCTACACCTTC
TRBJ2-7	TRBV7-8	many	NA	CASSKVAAGASYEQYF	TGTGCCAGCAGCAAAGTGGCGGCAGGGGCCTCCTACGAGCAGTACTTC
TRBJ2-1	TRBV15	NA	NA	CATSRDGLGTYNEQFF	TGTGCCACCAGCAGAGATGGGTTAGGCACATACAATGAGCAGTTCTTC
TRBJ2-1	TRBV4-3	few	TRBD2	CASSQGVGGKYNEQFF	TGCGCCAGCAGCCAAGGGGTGGGAGGGAAATACAATGAGCAGTTCTTC
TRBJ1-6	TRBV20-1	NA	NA	CSARPASNPGSPLHF	TGCAGTGCTAGGCCGGCCTCCAACCCAGGTTCACCCCTCCACTTT
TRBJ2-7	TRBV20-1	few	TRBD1	CSATPGQPYEQYF	TGCAGTGCTACACCGGGACAGCCGTACGAGCAGTACTTC
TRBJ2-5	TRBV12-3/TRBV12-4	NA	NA	CASRPRDGKKGYF	TGTGCCAGCAGACCCCGGGACGGCAAAAAGGGGTACTTC
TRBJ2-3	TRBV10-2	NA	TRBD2	CASTGLAGVGDTQYF	TGCGCCAGCACCGGGCTAGCGGGGGTCGGGGATACGCAGTATTTT
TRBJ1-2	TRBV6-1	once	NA	CASSEGHGRYGYTF	TGTGCCAGCAGTGAGGGACACGGACGCTATGGCTACACCTTC
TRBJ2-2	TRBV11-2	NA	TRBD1	CASSLRDRYTGELFF	TGTGCCAGCAGCTTAAGGGACAGGTACACCGGGGAGCTGTTTTTT